Listed below are T cell receptor beta chains from one sample, sequenced in a study of response to subunit inactivated influenza vaccine. Via MiXCR, TCRdb re-called the RT-PCR reads, giving one row per CDR3 protein. The data show 500,000 to 600,000 distinct CDR3 sequences, with roughly 8.2% seen just once and about an eighth held by the top ten. Sequenced here: PBMCs from blood, sampled less than 30 months after vaccination. These receptors were taken from a man aged 50 to 69 who received an inactivated influenza vaccine. Each CDR3 is given with its conserved first and last residue. A D gene is named only where the DNA matches it firmly. Size is omitted from some rows. Given values are once, few, many or a class for expanded clones.

j_gene: TRBJ1-5; abundance: NA; v_gene: TRBV28; d_gene: TRBD1; CDR3aa: CASRDRGLANQPQHF; CDR3nt: TGTGCCAGCAGGGACAGGGGGTTAGCGAATCAGCCCCAGCATTTT
j_gene: TRBJ2-3; abundance: NA; v_gene: TRBV18; d_gene: NA; CDR3aa: CASSPVSVQTSTDTQYF; CDR3nt: TGTGCCAGCTCACCTGTCTCAGTTCAGACAAGCACAGATACGCAGTATTTT
j_gene: TRBJ2-2; abundance: few; v_gene: TRBV29-1; d_gene: TRBD1; CDR3aa: CSGTGGSGELFF; CDR3nt: TGCAGCGGAACAGGGGGCTCCGGGGAGCTGTTTTTT
j_gene: TRBJ2-3; abundance: NA; v_gene: TRBV24-1; d_gene: NA; CDR3aa: CATSDADYLHTQYF; CDR3nt: TGTGCCACCAGTGACGCGGACTATTTACATACGCAGTATTTT
j_gene: TRBJ1-4; abundance: NA; v_gene: TRBV5-5; d_gene: NA; CDR3aa: CASSSGPLATNEKLFF; CDR3nt: TGTGCCAGCAGCTCGGGACCCCTTGCAACTAATGAAAAACTGTTTTTT
j_gene: TRBJ2-3; abundance: many; v_gene: TRBV5-5; d_gene: NA; CDR3aa: CASSLDGGTADTQYF; CDR3nt: TGTGCCAGCAGCTTGGATGGGGGCACCGCAGATACGCAGTATTTT
j_gene: TRBJ2-7; abundance: many; v_gene: TRBV21-1; d_gene: NA; CDR3aa: CASSDGTSGTYEQYF; CDR3nt: TGTGCCAGCAGCGACGGGACTAGCGGGACCTACGAGCAGTACTTC
j_gene: TRBJ2-7; abundance: few; v_gene: TRBV3-1; d_gene: NA; CDR3aa: CASTAQGSYEQYF; CDR3nt: TGTGCCAGCACTGCGCAGGGGTCCTACGAGCAGTACTTC
j_gene: TRBJ2-5; abundance: few; v_gene: TRBV7-9; d_gene: NA; CDR3aa: CASSSFHGPQETQYF; CDR3nt: TGTGCCAGCAGCTCCTTTCATGGCCCTCAAGAGACCCAGTACTTC
j_gene: TRBJ2-3; abundance: NA; v_gene: TRBV7-9; d_gene: NA; CDR3aa: CASSFYPADTQYF; CDR3nt: TGTGCCAGCAGCTTTTACCCCGCAGATACGCAGTATTTT
j_gene: TRBJ1-4; abundance: medium-sized; v_gene: TRBV5-1; d_gene: NA; CDR3aa: CASSPGGSVEKLFF; CDR3nt: TGCGCCAGCAGCCCCGGCGGATCGGTGGAAAAACTGTTTTTT
j_gene: TRBJ1-1; abundance: NA; v_gene: TRBV20-1; d_gene: NA; CDR3aa: CSAPNTYREAFF; CDR3nt: TGCAGTGCTCCTAACACGTACCGTGAAGCTTTCTTT
j_gene: TRBJ1-6; abundance: NA; v_gene: TRBV3-1; d_gene: NA; CDR3aa: CASSDAGVNSPLHF; CDR3nt: TGTGCCAGCAGCGATGCAGGGGTTAATTCACCCCTCCACTTT
j_gene: TRBJ2-7; abundance: many; v_gene: TRBV5-5; d_gene: TRBD1; CDR3aa: CASSNRDRGTYEQYF; CDR3nt: TGTGCCAGCAGCAATCGGGACAGGGGAACCTACGAGCAGTACTTC
j_gene: TRBJ2-2; abundance: NA; v_gene: TRBV2; d_gene: NA; CDR3aa: CASSVAENTGELFF; CDR3nt: TGTGCCAGCAGTGTAGCGGAGAACACCGGGGAGCTGTTTTTT
j_gene: TRBJ2-3; abundance: many; v_gene: TRBV28; d_gene: NA; CDR3aa: CASTATDSADTQYF; CDR3nt: TGTGCCAGCACCGCTACGGACAGTGCAGATACGCAGTATTTT